These T cell receptor beta chains were read from a single sample in a study of blood T cells in healthy people across ages. TCRdb independently ran MiXCR on the 5' RACE reads; one entry per CDR3 protein. The sample lists fewer than 950,000 distinct CDR3 sequences, roughly 53% seen once, with roughly 40% in the top ten. Sequenced: blood. Receptors were obtained from an elderly man in good health. CDR3s include the opening cysteine and the closing phenylalanine or tryptophan. The D gene is left open where the match is weak. Some rows mark clone size as missing; the rest say once, few, many or name a class of expanded clone.

>NA|TRBV6-2/TRBV6-3|TRBJ2-7|few
CASKVGGVYEQYF
TGTGCCAGCAAAGTCGGGGGTGTCTACGAGCAGTACTTC
>TRBD1|TRBV25-1|TRBJ1-2|few
CASSEPGQGNYGYTF
TGTGCCAGCAGTGAACCGGGACAGGGGAACTATGGCTACACCTTC
>NA|TRBV24-1|TRBJ2-7|NA
CATSEHGIHEQYF
TGTGCCACCAGTGAACACGGGATTCACGAGCAGTACTTC
>TRBD1|TRBV7-9|TRBJ2-7|NA
CASSFDRGDYEQYF
TGTGCCAGCAGCTTTGACAGGGGGGACTACGAGCAGTACTTC
>TRBD2|TRBV4-2|TRBJ2-4|few
CASSQDYTSDIQYF
TGTGCCAGCAGCCAAGATTACACTAGCGACATTCAGTACTTC
>NA|TRBV7-9|TRBJ1-4|NA
CASSSQTTGLRSEKLFF
TGTGCCAGCAGCTCCCAAACTACAGGGCTAAGAAGCGAAAAACTGTTTTTT
>NA|TRBV27|TRBJ1-1|NA
CASSLSPGANTEAFF
TGTGCCAGCAGTTTATCCCCGGGGGCGAACACTGAAGCTTTCTTT
>TRBD2|TRBV11-3|TRBJ2-1|few
CASSSRGTNFNNEQFF
TGTGCCAGCAGCTCCCGCGGGACTAATTTTAACAATGAGCAGTTCTTC
>TRBD2|TRBV20-1|TRBJ2-7|NA
CSARDPSGRASEQYF
TGCAGTGCTAGAGATCCTAGCGGGAGGGCCAGCGAGCAGTACTTC
>NA|TRBV15|TRBJ2-7|once
CATSPRSGRGFYEQYF
TGTGCCACCAGCCCCCGCTCGGGACGCGGATTCTACGAGCAGTACTTC
>TRBD2|TRBV20-1|TRBJ2-7|NA
CSASALTGGPREQYF
TGCAGTGCTAGCGCACTTACGGGAGGGCCTAGGGAGCAGTACTTC
>NA|TRBV5-1|TRBJ1-4|NA
CASSARGGTNERLFF
TGCGCCAGCAGCGCGAGGGGGGGCACGAATGAAAGACTGTTTTTT
>NA|TRBV5-1|TRBJ2-4|NA
CASTLGGLDKNIQYF
TGCGCCAGCACCCTTGGAGGGTTGGACAAAAACATTCAGTACTTC
>TRBD2|TRBV24-1|TRBJ2-1|NA
CATSDPRAGGVDEQFF
TGTGCCACCAGTGACCCCCGGGCGGGAGGTGTCGATGAACAGTTCTTC
>NA|TRBV12-5|TRBJ1-2|NA
CASAPFGANYGYTF
TGTGCTAGTGCTCCGTTCGGCGCTAACTATGGCTACACCTTC
>NA|TRBV18|TRBJ2-5|NA
CASSPGRDTETQYF
TGTGCCAGCTCACCAGGCCGGGACACTGAGACCCAGTACTTC
>TRBD2|TRBV15|TRBJ2-7|NA
CATSRDQTSGRYEQYF
TGTGCCACCAGCAGAGATCAGACTAGCGGGAGGTACGAGCAGTACTTC
>TRBD2|TRBV27|TRBJ2-1|few
CASSFGSLAGANEQFF
TGTGCCAGCAGTTTCGGTAGTCTAGCGGGAGCCAATGAGCAGTTCTTC
>NA|TRBV5-5|TRBJ1-1|NA
CASSLGTTNTEAFF
TGTGCCAGCAGCCTGGGGACAACGAACACTGAAGCTTTCTTT
>NA|TRBV7-3|TRBJ2-1|NA
CASSLMGVNEQFF
TGTGCCAGCAGCTTAATGGGGGTCAATGAGCAGTTCTTC
>NA|TRBV28|TRBJ2-3|NA
CASSLVATDTQYF
TGTGCCAGCAGTTTGGTGGCTACAGATACGCAGTATTTT
>NA|TRBV7-9|TRBJ2-7|NA
CASSLVATYEQYF
TGTGCCAGCAGCTTAGTTGCTACCTACGAGCAGTACTTC
>TRBD1|TRBV10-3|TRBJ2-7|few
CASSDRGVYEQYF
TGTGCCTCGTCTGACAGGGGTGTCTACGAGCAGTACTTC
>NA|TRBV2|TRBJ2-5|few
CASSQPLGTQETQYF
TGTGCCAGCAGTCAACCTCTAGGGACTCAAGAGACCCAGTACTTC
>TRBD1|TRBV11-1|TRBJ2-1|NA
CASSADRGGGETQFF
TGTGCCAGCAGCGCCGACAGGGGAGGAGGGGAGACCCAGTTCTTC
>TRBD2|TRBV2|TRBJ2-2|NA
CASSIGLAGRLFF
TGTGCCAGCAGTATCGGACTAGCGGGAAGGCTGTTTTTT
>TRBD1|TRBV5-1|TRBJ2-7|NA
CASSVDRGLEQYF
TGCGCCAGCAGCGTGGACAGGGGGCTTGAGCAGTACTTC
>TRBD1|TRBV3-1|TRBJ1-2|few
CASSQTGVPSDGYTF
TGTGCCAGCAGCCAGACAGGGGTCCCAAGTGATGGCTACACCTTC
>NA|TRBV30|TRBJ1-6|once
CARRGDGSPLHF
TGTGCCCGGAGGGGGGATGGTTCACCCCTCCACTTT
>TRBD2|TRBV27|TRBJ2-3|NA
CASRIGAGRTDTQYF
TGTGCCAGCAGGATCGGAGCGGGGCGCACAGATACGCAGTATTTT
>TRBD1|TRBV6-6|TRBJ1-6|NA
CASSSDRVGSPLHF
TGTGCCAGCAGTTCTGACAGGGTCGGGTCACCCCTCCACTTT
>NA|TRBV20-1|TRBJ2-3|few
CSARDRDGLIGQYF
TGCAGTGCTAGAGATCGAGACGGATTAATCGGGCAGTATTTT
>NA|TRBV3-1|TRBJ2-3|few
CASSQLGESTDTQYF
TGTGCCAGCAGCCAGCTGGGCGAGAGCACAGATACGCAGTATTTT
>TRBD1|TRBV27|TRBJ1-2|NA
CASSPSDRAGYTF
TGTGCCAGCAGTCCATCTGACAGGGCTGGCTACACCTTC
>NA|TRBV12-3/TRBV12-4|TRBJ2-7|NA
CASSLFAERSYEQYF
TGTGCCAGCAGTTTGTTCGCTGAACGCTCCTACGAGCAGTACTTC
>NA|TRBV6-5|TRBJ1-1|NA
CASSWTAGGEAFF
TGTGCCAGCAGTTGGACTGCCGGGGGTGAAGCTTTCTTT
>TRBD1|TRBV28|TRBJ2-3|NA
CASITRYRGDDRYAYF
TGTGCCAGCATAACCCGGTACAGGGGGGACGACAGATACGCGTATTTT
>TRBD1|TRBV29-1|TRBJ2-4|NA
CSVAGQGPYKQYF
TGCAGCGTTGCGGGACAGGGGCCCTACAAGCAGTACTTC
>NA|TRBV20-1|TRBJ2-7|few
CSARDGIAREQYF
TGCAGTGCTAGAGACGGCATAGCCCGTGAGCAGTACTTC
>NA|TRBV5-1|TRBJ2-3|NA
CASSPRQGTQDTQYF
TGCGCCAGCAGCCCCCGGCAAGGGACACAAGATACGCAGTATTTT
>NA|TRBV12-3/TRBV12-4|TRBJ2-1|NA
CASRSDTGFYNEQFF
TGTGCCAGCAGATCAGATACAGGGTTCTACAATGAGCAGTTCTTC
>NA|TRBV7-9|TRBJ1-5|NA
CASSLSIGDSNQPQHF
TGTGCCAGCAGCTTATCGATAGGTGATAGCAATCAGCCCCAGCATTTT